Below are 21 T cell receptor beta chains sequenced from a single sample in a study of blood T cell repertoires in COVID-19. Here immunoSEQ multiplex PCR was the method, and the copy in TCRdb shows in-frame clones only, minus some. The sample has fewer than 400,000 clones; approximately 88% are singletons. Sequenced sample: PBMCs or T cells enriched from blood (not recorded which). These TCRs come from a man aged 25 to 45 who had recovered from COVID-19.

A word on this clone: The same CDR3 arises from other DNA sequences in this sample as well. The rearrangement joins TRBV5-1 to TRBJ2-1; 8 nucleotides agree with TRBD2. CDR3 length equals 15 residues. Germline-derived CDR1 and CDR2 are SGHRS and YFSETQ. Germline trimming cut 0 bases from V and 4 bases from J; bases unmatched to any gene: 3. As DNA, the CDR3 is TGCGCCAGCAGCTTGGTAGCGGGGAGATACAATGAGCAGTTCTTC. Residues: CASSLVAGRYNEQFF.

This rearrangement joins TRBV7-8 to TRBJ2-1, with 8 bases fitting TRBD2. V lost 5 bases to trimming and J lost 5 bases; unmatched junction nucleotides: 8. The CDR3 loop spans 15 amino acids. Germline loops: CDR1 SGHVS, CDR2 FQNEAQ. The CDR3 region has the DNA TGTGCCAGCAGCACCCGGGGGGGCCGCCACAATGAGCAGTTCTTC. Translating gives CASSTRGGRHNEQFF.

V and J are TRBV19 and TRBJ2-7; 7 positions agree with TRBD2. Germline-derived CDR1 and CDR2 are LNHDA and SQIVND (reference sequence). V shed 8 bases and J 3 bases; nucleotides not matched to a gene: 7. This CDR3 contains 13 residues. In nucleotides, the CDR3 is TGTGCCAGTTGGGGCGGGGGAGGCTACGAGCAGTACTTC. Protein sequence: CASWGGGGYEQYF. The whole variable domain, remainder taken from reference TRBV19 and TRBJ2-7, is DGGITQSPKYLFRKEGQNVTLSCEQNLNHDAMYWYRQDPGQGLRLIYYSQIVNDFQKGDIAEGYSVSREKKESFPLTVTSAQKNPTAFYLCASWGGGGYEQYFGPGTRLTVT.

This chain uses TRBV4-2 with TRBJ2-7; 7 bases align to TRBD2. Germline V lookup: CDR1 LGHNA, CDR2 YNFKEQ. The V segment lost 1 base and the J segment 2 bases; nucleotides outside the gene matches: 5. CDR3 length: 15 amino acids. Here the CDR3 reads CASSQGPSGTYEQYF. The CDR3 DNA reads as TGTGCCAGCAGCCAAGGGCCTAGCGGTACCTACGAGCAGTACTTC.

The rearrangement joins TRBV19 to TRBJ1-3; no clear D. The germline V gene encodes CDR1 LNHDA and CDR2 SQIVND (reference sequence). The CDR3 is 15 amino acids. The ends were cut back, 9 bases at V and 3 bases at J, with 18 bases in the middle. The CDR3 here is CASRKTDRDGNTIYF. The CDR3 region has the DNA TGTGCCAGCCGGAAGACCGACCGGGATGGAAACACCATATATTTT.

This clone occurred a few times. The V and J genes are TRBV29-1 and TRBJ1-1; 9 bases are a match to TRBD1. CDR3 length: 12 amino acids. J was trimmed by 5 bases and V by 6 bases; bases with no gene match: 4. The germline V gene has CDR1 SQVTM and CDR2 ANQGSEA. CDR3 loop: CSVGQGRTEAFF. Here the CDR3 DNA reads TGCAGCGTCGGACAGGGGAGGACTGAAGCTTTCTTT. The whole variable domain, filled in from reference TRBV29-1 and TRBJ1-1, reads SAVISQKPSRDICQRGTSLTIQCQVDSQVTMMFWYRQQPGQSLTLIATANQGSEATYESGFVIDKFPISRPNLTFSTLTVSNMSPEDSSIYLCSVGQGRTEAFFGQGTRLTVV.

This sequence joins TRBV24-1 and TRBJ2-3, with D unresolved. Germline V gives CDR1 KGHDR, CDR2 SFDVKD. The CDR3 runs to 14 residues. The germline V and J ends were trimmed by 5 bases and 2 bases, with 10 bases remaining between them. This chain's CDR3 is CATSGQNPTDTQYF. CDR3 nucleotides: TGTGCCACCAGTGGGCAGAACCCCACAGATACGCAGTATTTT.

The chain carries TRBV10-3 and TRBJ2-1, with D unclear. The V and J ends lost 6 bases and 4 bases respectively, with 13 bases between them. This CDR3 has 14 residues. Germline assignment: CDR1 ENHRY and CDR2 SYGVKD. CDR3 region: CAIRAPENYNEQFF. The CDR3 DNA is TGTGCCATCAGGGCCCCTGAAAATTACAATGAGCAGTTCTTC.

This clone rates as large (0.1 to 1%). This chain links TRBV27 with TRBJ2-2; 9 bases are a match to TRBD2. The ends lost 3 bases at V and 6 bases at J; junction bases unmatched: 5. Looked up from germline, CDR1 is MNHEY and CDR2 is SMNVEV (reference sequence). The CDR3 length is 15 residues. This chain's CDR3 is CASSFTAGGPGELFF. The CDR3 nucleotides read TGTGCCAGCAGTTTTACCGCGGGGGGGCCCGGGGAGCTGTTTTTT.

This clone occurred once. Here the CDR3 DNA reads TGTGCCAGCTTCCGGCCAGGGCCTAACTATGGCTACACCTTC. This gives the protein CASFRPGPNYGYTF. This rearrangement joins TRBV28 to TRBJ1-2; D is possibly TRBD1 (5 bases). Trimming pared 8 bases from V and 0 bases from J, leaving 13 bases between. The CDR3 is 14 residues long. In germline, CDR1 is MDHEN, CDR2 SYDVKM.

The J gene is TRBJ2-3, the V gene TRBV19, with 14 bases lining up with TRBD2. CDR1 and CDR2 from the germline V gene are LNHDA and SQIVND (reference sequence). CDR3 length: 20 residues. Losses at the gene ends were 5 bases for V and 3 bases for J; bases not matched to a gene: 16. In nucleotides, the CDR3 is TGTGCCAGTAGTCCACCCGGACTAGCGGGGGGAGACCAAACAACAGATACGCAGTATTTT. It is translated as CASSPPGLAGGDQTTDTQYF.

The gene calls are TRBV6-1 and TRBJ1-5, with D possibly matching TRBD1 (5 bases). Germline V gene lookup returns CDR1 MNHNS and CDR2 SASEGT. V was cut by 4 bases and J by 2 bases, with 15 bases left in between. There are 16 residues in the CDR3. The CDR3 protein is CASSGGESGGNQPQHF. CDR3 DNA: TGTGCCAGCAGTGGGGGCGAGTCAGGTGGCAATCAGCCCCAGCATTTT.

The V and J genes are TRBV28 and TRBJ2-7, with TRBD2 matching 8 bases. The V segment lost 1 base and the J segment 5 bases; nucleotides outside the gene matches: 10. CDR3 length: 16 residues. Germline V gene data show CDR1 as MDHEN and CDR2 as SYDVKM. The CDR3 DNA is TGTGCCAGCAGTTTATTTGGGACTAGGGATGGGAACGAGCAGTACTTC. Encoded protein: CASSLFGTRDGNEQYF.

V is TRBV27 and J is TRBJ1-1, with 9 bases that match TRBD1. J gave up 4 bases and V 2 bases, and 5 bases lay outside the gene matches. The CDR3 covers 15 residues. Germline-derived CDR1 and CDR2 are MNHEY and SMNVEV (reference sequence). In DNA, the CDR3 is TGTGCCAGCAGTTTAACAGGGGGCCGAGGCACTGAAGCTTTCTTT. This translates into CASSLTGGRGTEAFF.

In this sample, this clone turned up a few times. The V and J genes are TRBV28 and TRBJ1-6; TRBD1 is a possible D gene (6 bases). Trimming left V 6 bases short and J 11 bases short, with 14 bases between. This CDR3 is 13 amino acids long. Germline assignment: CDR1 MDHEN and CDR2 SYDVKM. The CDR3 DNA sequence: TGTGCCAGCAGGCGGGGGGCCTATCCACCCCTCCACTTT. Translated: CASRRGAYPPLHF.

The chain joins TRBV7-9 to TRBJ1-1; D is ambiguous. The CDR3 covers 14 residues. Germline CDR1 reads SEHNR; CDR2 reads FQNEAQ (reference sequence). The V end was cut by 1 base, the J end by 8 bases, with 14 bases between. CDR3 residues: CASSLGLVGVEAFF. Here the CDR3 DNA reads TGTGCCAGCAGCTTAGGGTTGGTGGGAGTAGAAGCTTTCTTT.

The J gene is TRBJ1-1, the V gene TRBV9; 7 nucleotides align to TRBD1. The CDR3 has 12 residues. Germline V gene lookup returns CDR1 SGDLS and CDR2 YYNGEE. V lost 4 bases to trimming and J lost 7 bases; unmatched junction nucleotides: 4. This CDR3 is CASSRGGGEAFF. The CDR3 region has the DNA TGTGCCAGCAGCCGAGGGGGCGGTGAAGCTTTCTTT.

This chain joins TRBV30 and TRBJ1-6, with D perhaps matching TRBD1 (5 bases). CDR3 length: 14 amino acids. From germline, CDR1 is GTSNPN and CDR2 SVGIG (reference sequence). V dropped 4 bases and J dropped 4 bases, with 11 bases sitting between them. Here the CDR3 DNA reads TGTGCCTGGACAGGGAAGGGTTATAATTCACCCCTCCACTTT. Residues: CAWTGKGYNSPLHF. Looking up the rest from reference TRBV30 and TRBJ1-6 gives the full variable domain: SQTIHQWPATLVQPVGSPLSLECTVEGTSNPNLYWYRQAAGRGLQLLFYSVGIGQISSEVPQNLSASRPQDRQFILSSKKLLLSDSGFYLCAWTGKGYNSPLHFGNGTRLTVT.

J is TRBJ2-7 and V is TRBV7-9, with 7 bases fitting TRBD1. Germline lookup yields CDR1 SEHNR and CDR2 FQNEAQ (reference sequence). CDR3 size: 13 residues. After removal of 2 bases from V and 5 bases from J, the junction contained 3 bases not matched to a gene. The CDR3: CASSLTGADEQYF. The CDR3 nucleotides read TGTGCCAGCAGCTTAACAGGGGCCGACGAGCAGTACTTC.

The CDR3 here is CASSLGFEGNYGYTF. CDR3 sequence (DNA): TGCGCCAGCAGCTTGGGTTTTGAGGGAAACTATGGCTACACCTTC. The J gene is TRBJ1-2, the V gene TRBV5-1; the D is unclear. The germline CDR1 and CDR2 sequences are SGHRS and YFSETQ. V was shortened by 0 bases and J by 2 bases, with 11 bases between the two germline ends. The CDR3 length is 15 residues.

V gene TRBV7-6 combines with J gene TRBJ2-7; TRBD2 matches at 11 bases. V was pared by 5 bases and J by 4 bases, with 10 bases of the junction left unmatched. Germline CDR1 and CDR2: SGHVS and FNYEAQ. This CDR3 is built from 16 residues. CDR3 in DNA: TGTGCCAGCAGCGCGATGGCTAGCGGGGGGAAATACGAGCAGTACTTC. This gives the protein CASSAMASGGKYEQYF. Full variable domain (remainder filled in from reference TRBV7-6 and TRBJ2-7): GAGVSQSPRYKVTKRGQDVALRCDPISGHVSLYWYRQALGQGPEFLTYFNYEAQQDKSGLPNDRFSAERPEGSISTLTIQRTEQRDSAMYRCASSAMASGGKYEQYFGPGTRLTVT.